These T cell receptor beta chains were read from a single sample in a study of shared clonotypes between healthy human individuals. Some clones are missing from TCRdb's copy, which holds only in-frame ones; the method was immunoSEQ multiplex PCR. The data show roughly 2,000,000 clones, approximately 95% seen once. The sample consisted of naive CD8+ T cells sorted from blood. These receptors were obtained from a man between 18 and 29 years old in good health. Each CDR3 is given with its conserved first and last residue. Each record gives: J gene, V gene, D gene, CDR3 protein, CDR3 DNA. A D gene is named only where the DNA matches it firmly.

>TRBJ2-7|TRBV27|-
CASSLKGANYEQYF
TGTGCCAGCAGTTTAAAAGGGGCCAACTACGAGCAGTACTTC
>TRBJ2-5|TRBV10-1|-
CASSERRAQETQYF
TGCGCCAGCAGTGAGCGTCGGGCCCAAGAGACCCAGTACTTC
>TRBJ2-7|TRBV4-3|-
CASSQTPLGSYEQYF
TGCGCCAGCAGCCAAACCCCACTAGGATCCTACGAGCAGTACTTC
>TRBJ2-3|TRBV7-2|-
CASSSWTTDTQYF
TGTGCCAGCAGCTCGTGGACTACGGATACGCAGTATTTT
>TRBJ1-3|TRBV27|-
CASSLSVSSSGNTIYF
TGTGCCAGCAGTTTATCCGTCAGTAGCTCTGGAAACACCATATATTTT
>TRBJ2-1|TRBV14|-
CASSPGLYNEQFF
TGTGCCAGCAGTCCAGGGCTCTACAATGAGCAGTTCTTC
>TRBJ2-2|TRBV7-9|-
CASSSLGLNTGELFF
TGTGCCAGCAGCTCCCTGGGACTTAACACCGGGGAGCTGTTTTTT
>TRBJ1-1|TRBV15|-
CATSPTGWDTEAFF
TGTGCCACCAGCCCCACGGGGTGGGACACTGAAGCTTTCTTT
>TRBJ1-5|TRBV27|TRBD1
CATAPTGVGRGNQPQHF
TGTGCCACAGCACCGACAGGGGTGGGACGAGGCAATCAGCCCCAGCATTTT
>TRBJ2-7|TRBV9|TRBD1
CASSEAGGTGDGEQYF
TGTGCCAGCAGCGAGGCAGGAGGGACAGGGGACGGGGAGCAGTACTTC
>TRBJ1-2|TRBV5-5|-
CASSSSTTGYGYTF
TGTGCCAGCAGCTCCTCCACGACAGGTTATGGCTACACCTTC
>TRBJ2-5|TRBV5-1|-
CASSLEGPGTTQETQYF
TGCGCCAGCAGCTTGGAAGGACCGGGAACCACTCAAGAGACCCAGTACTTC